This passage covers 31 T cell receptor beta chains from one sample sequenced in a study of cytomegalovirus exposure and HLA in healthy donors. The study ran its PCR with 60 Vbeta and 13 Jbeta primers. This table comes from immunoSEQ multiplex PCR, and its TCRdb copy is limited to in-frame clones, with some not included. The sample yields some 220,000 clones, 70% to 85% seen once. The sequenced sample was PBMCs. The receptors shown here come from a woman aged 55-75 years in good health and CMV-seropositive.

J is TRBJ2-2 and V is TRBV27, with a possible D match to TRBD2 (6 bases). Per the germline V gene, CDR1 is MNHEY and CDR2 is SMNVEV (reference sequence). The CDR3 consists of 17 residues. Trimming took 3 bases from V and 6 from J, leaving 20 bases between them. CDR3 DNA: TGTGCCAGCAGTTTGAGGAGGGACGGGAGTGGGGCCGGGGAGCTGTTTTTT. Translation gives CASSLRRDGSGAGELFF.

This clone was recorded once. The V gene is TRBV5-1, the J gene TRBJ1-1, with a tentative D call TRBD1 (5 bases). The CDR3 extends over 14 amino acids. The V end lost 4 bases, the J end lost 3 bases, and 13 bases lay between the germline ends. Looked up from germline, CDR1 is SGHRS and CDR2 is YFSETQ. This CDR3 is CASSVGRGYTEAFF. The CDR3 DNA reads TGCGCCAGCAGCGTGGGACGGGGGTACACTGAAGCTTTCTTT.

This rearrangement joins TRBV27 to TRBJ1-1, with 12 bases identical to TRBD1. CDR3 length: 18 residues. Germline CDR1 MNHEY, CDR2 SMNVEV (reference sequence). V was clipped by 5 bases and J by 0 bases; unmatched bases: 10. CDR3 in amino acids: CASSPAGTGGLMNTEAFF. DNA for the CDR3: TGTGCCAGCAGTCCAGCCGGGACAGGGGGCCTCATGAACACTGAAGCTTTCTTT.

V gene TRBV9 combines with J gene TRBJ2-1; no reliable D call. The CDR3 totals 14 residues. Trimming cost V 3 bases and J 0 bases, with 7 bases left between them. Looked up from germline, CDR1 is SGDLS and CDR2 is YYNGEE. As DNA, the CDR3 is TGTGCCAGCAGCGCACAGCTCTCCTACAATGAGCAGTTCTTC. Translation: CASSAQLSYNEQFF.

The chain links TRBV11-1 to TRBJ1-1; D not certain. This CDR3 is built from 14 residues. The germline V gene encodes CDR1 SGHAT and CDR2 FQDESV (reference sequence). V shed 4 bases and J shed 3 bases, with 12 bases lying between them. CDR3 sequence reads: CASSSPTQYTEAFF. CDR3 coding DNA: TGTGCCAGCAGCTCCCCAACCCAGTACACTGAAGCTTTCTTT.

The CDR3 DNA reads TGTGCCAGCAGCCGGACTAGCGGGGGAGAGACCCAGTACTTC. Its protein product is CASSRTSGGETQYF. V and J are TRBV7-9 and TRBJ2-5; 13 bases line up with TRBD2. Germline assignment: CDR1 SEHNR and CDR2 FQNEAQ (reference sequence). Losses at the gene ends were 5 bases for V and 4 bases for J; bases not matched to a gene: 1. The CDR3 spans 14 residues.

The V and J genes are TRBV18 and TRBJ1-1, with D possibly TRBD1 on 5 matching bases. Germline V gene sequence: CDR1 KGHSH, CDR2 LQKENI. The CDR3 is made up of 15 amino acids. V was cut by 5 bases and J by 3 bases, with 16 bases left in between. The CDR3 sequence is CASSSRGRGDTEAFF. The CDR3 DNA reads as TGTGCCAGCTCATCCCGAGGGAGGGGCGACACTGAAGCTTTCTTT.

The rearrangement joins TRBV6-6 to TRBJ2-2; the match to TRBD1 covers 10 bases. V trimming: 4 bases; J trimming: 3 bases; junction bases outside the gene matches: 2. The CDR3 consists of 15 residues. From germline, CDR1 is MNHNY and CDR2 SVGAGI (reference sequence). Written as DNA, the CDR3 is TGTGCCAGCAGTTCCGGGACAGGGGACACCGGGGAGCTGTTTTTT. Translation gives CASSSGTGDTGELFF.

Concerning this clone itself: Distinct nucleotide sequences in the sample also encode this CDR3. CDR3 nucleotides: TGTGCCTGGAGTCCTAGGGGACAGGGGATCGAGCAGTACTTC. Its protein product is CAWSPRGQGIEQYF. The rearrangement uses TRBV30 and TRBJ2-7, with 10 bases identical to TRBD1. J lost 6 bases, V lost 2 bases, and 7 bases had no gene match. The CDR3 sequence is 14 residues long. Germline CDR1 reads GTSNPN; CDR2 reads SVGIG (reference sequence).

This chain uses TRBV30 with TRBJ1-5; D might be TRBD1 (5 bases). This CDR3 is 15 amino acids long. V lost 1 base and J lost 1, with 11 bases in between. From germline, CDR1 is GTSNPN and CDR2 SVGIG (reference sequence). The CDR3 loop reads CAWSEQGRSNQPQHF. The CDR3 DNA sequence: TGTGCCTGGAGTGAGCAGGGAAGGAGCAATCAGCCCCAGCATTTT.

The CDR3: CASSPGGTGVETQYF. DNA for the CDR3: TGTGCCAGCAGCCCGGGGGGGACAGGGGTAGAGACCCAGTACTTC. The rearrangement uses TRBV7-3 and TRBJ2-5; TRBD1 matches 10 bases. Germline CDR1 SGHTA, CDR2 FQGTGA. V shed 5 bases and J 4 bases; nucleotides not matched to a gene: 7. CDR3 length: 15 residues.

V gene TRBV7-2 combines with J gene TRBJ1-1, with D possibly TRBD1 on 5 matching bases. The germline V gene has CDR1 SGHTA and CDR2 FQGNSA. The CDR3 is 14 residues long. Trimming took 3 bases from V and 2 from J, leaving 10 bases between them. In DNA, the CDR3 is TGTGCCAGCAGCTTTATCGGGGGTAACACTGAAGCTTTCTTT. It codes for CASSFIGGNTEAFF.

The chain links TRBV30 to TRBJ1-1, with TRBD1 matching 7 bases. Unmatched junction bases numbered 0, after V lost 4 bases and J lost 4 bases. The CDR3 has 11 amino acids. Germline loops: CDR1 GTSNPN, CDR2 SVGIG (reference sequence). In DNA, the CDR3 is TGTGCCTGGAACAGGGGCACTGAAGCTTTCTTT. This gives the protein CAWNRGTEAFF.

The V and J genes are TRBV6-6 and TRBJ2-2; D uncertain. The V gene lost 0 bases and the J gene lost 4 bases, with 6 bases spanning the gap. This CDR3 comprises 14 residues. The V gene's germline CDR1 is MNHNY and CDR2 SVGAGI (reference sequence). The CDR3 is CASSYSGATGELFF. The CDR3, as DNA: TGTGCCAGCAGTTACTCGGGCGCCACCGGGGAGCTGTTTTTT.

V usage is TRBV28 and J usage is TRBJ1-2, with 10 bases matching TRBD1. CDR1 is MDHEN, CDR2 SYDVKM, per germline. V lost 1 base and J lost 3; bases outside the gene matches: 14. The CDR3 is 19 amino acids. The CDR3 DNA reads TGTGCCAGCAGTTTATCACTTCTCCGGGACAGGGGAGGGGACTATGGCTACACCTTC. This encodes CASSLSLLRDRGGDYGYTF.

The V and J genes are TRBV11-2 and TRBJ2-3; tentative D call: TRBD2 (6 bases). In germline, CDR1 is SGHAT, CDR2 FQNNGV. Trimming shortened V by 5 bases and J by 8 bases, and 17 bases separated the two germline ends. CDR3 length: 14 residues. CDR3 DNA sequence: TGTGCCAGCAGCCACAGCGGGCCCGGAGGTACGCAGTATTTT. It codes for CASSHSGPGGTQYF.

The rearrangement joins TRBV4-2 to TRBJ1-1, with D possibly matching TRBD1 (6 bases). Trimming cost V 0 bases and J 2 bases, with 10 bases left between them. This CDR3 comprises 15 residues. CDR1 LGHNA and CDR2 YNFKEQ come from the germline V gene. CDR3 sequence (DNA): TGTGCCAGCAGCCAAGAGACAGGCGCTAACACTGAAGCTTTCTTT. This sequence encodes CASSQETGANTEAFF.

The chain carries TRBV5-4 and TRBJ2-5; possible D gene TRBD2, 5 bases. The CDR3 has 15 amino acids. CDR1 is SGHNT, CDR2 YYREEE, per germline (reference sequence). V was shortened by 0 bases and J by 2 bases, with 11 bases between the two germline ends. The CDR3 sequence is CASSLASGLQETQYF. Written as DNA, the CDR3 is TGTGCCAGCAGCTTGGCCTCGGGGTTGCAAGAGACCCAGTACTTC.

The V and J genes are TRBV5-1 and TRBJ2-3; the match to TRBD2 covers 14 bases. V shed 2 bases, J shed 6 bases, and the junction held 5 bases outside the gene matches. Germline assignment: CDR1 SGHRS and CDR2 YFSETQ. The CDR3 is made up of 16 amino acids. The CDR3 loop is CASSLGLAGGVDTQYF. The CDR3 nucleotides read TGCGCCAGCAGCTTAGGACTAGCGGGGGGAGTGGATACGCAGTATTTT.

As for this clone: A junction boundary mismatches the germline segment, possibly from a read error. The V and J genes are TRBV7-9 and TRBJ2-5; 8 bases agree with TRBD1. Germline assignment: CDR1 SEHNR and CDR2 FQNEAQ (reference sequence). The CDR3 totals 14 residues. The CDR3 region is CSSSFGQGGAKEYF. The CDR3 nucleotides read TGTTCCAGCAGCTTTGGACAGGGTGGAGCCAAGGAGTACTTC.

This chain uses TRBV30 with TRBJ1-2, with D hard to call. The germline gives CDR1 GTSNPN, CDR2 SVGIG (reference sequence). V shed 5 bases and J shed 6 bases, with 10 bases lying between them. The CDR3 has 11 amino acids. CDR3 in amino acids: CAWARNHGYTF. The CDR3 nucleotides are TGTGCCTGGGCCAGGAACCATGGCTACACCTTC.

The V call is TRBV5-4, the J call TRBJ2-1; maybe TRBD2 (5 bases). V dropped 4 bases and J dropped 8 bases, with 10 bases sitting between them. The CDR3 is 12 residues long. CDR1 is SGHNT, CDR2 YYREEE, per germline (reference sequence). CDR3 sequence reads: CASSPAGDEQFF. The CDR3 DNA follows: TGTGCCAGCAGCCCTGCGGGCGATGAGCAGTTCTTC.

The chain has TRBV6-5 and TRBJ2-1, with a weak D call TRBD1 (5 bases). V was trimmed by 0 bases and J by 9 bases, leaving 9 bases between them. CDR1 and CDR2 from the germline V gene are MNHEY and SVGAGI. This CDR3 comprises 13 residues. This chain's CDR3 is CASSYSFGAEQFF. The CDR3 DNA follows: TGTGCCAGCAGTTACTCGTTTGGGGCTGAGCAGTTCTTC.

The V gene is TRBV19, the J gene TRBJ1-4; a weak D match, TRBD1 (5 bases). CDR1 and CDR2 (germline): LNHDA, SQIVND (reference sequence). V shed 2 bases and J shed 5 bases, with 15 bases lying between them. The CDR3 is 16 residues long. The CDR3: CASSITSQGSNEKLFF. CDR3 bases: TGTGCCAGTAGTATAACTTCGCAGGGTTCAAATGAAAAACTGTTTTTT. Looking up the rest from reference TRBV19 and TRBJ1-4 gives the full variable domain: DGGITQSPKYLFRKEGQNVTLSCEQNLNHDAMYWYRQDPGQGLRLIYYSQIVNDFQKGDIAEGYSVSREKKESFPLTVTSAQKNPTAFYLCASSITSQGSNEKLFFGSGTQLSVL.

This CDR3 is CAWNRARGGELFF. DNA for the CDR3: TGTGCCTGGAACAGGGCCCGCGGAGGGGAGCTGTTTTTT. This sequence joins TRBV30 and TRBJ2-2; possibly TRBD1 for D (6 bases). This CDR3 has 13 residues. V lost 4 bases and J lost 8, with 14 bases in between. Germline V gene lookup returns CDR1 GTSNPN and CDR2 SVGIG (reference sequence).

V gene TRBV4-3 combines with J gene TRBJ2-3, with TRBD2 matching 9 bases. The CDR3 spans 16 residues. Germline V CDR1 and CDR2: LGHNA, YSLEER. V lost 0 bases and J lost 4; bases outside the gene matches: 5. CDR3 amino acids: CASSQDSAGGADTQYF. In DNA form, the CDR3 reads TGCGCCAGCAGCCAAGACTCGGCGGGGGGGGCAGATACGCAGTATTTT.

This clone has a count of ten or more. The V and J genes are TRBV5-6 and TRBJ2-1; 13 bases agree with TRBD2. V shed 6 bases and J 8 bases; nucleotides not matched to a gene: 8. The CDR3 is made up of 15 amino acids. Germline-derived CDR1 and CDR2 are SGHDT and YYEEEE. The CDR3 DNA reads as TGTGCCAGCATGGGACTAGCGGGATTCTGGGATGAGCAGTTCTTC. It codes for CASMGLAGFWDEQFF.

The CDR3 sequence: CASSADPGYTEAFF. For the CDR3, the DNA is TGTGCCAGCAGCGCAGACCCAGGGTACACTGAAGCTTTCTTT. This rearrangement joins TRBV7-2 to TRBJ1-1; maybe TRBD1 (5 bases). Trimming removed 5 bases at V and 3 bases at J, with 13 bases between. This CDR3 comprises 14 residues. The germline V gene has CDR1 SGHTA and CDR2 FQGNSA.

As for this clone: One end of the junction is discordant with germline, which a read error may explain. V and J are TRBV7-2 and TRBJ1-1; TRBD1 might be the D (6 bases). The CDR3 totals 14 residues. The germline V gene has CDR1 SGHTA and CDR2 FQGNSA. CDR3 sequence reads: CASSRPQGNAEAFF. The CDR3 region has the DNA TGTGCCAGCAGCAGACCCCAGGGGAACGCTGAAGCTTTCTTT.

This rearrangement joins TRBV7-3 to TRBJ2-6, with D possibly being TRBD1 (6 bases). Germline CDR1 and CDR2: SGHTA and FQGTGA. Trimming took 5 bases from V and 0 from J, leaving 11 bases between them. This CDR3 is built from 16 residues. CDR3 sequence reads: CASSRPGASGANVLTF. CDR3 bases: TGTGCCAGCAGCCGACCAGGGGCCTCTGGGGCCAACGTCCTGACTTTC.

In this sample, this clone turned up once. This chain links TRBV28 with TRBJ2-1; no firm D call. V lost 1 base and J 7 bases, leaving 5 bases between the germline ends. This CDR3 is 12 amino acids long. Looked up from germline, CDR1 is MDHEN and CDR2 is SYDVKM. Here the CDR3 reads CASSLYGNEQFF. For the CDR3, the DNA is TGTGCCAGCAGTTTATACGGGAATGAGCAGTTCTTC. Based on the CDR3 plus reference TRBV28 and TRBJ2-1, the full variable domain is DVKVTQSSRYLVKRTGEKVFLECVQDMDHENMFWYRQDPGLGLRLIYFSYDVKMKEKGDIPEGYSVSREKKERFSLILESASTNQTSMYLCASSLYGNEQFFGPGTRLTVL.